What follows are 32 T cell receptor beta chains derived from one specimen sequenced in a study of T cell repertoires in aging, cancer and after chemotherapy. TRB rearrangements spanning V, D and J were amplified using mixed TRB-A/B primers. TCRdb re-called the multiplex PCR reads with MiXCR, one entry per CDR3 protein. The sample has 9,500 to 11,000 distinct CDR3 sequences, around 25% seen once; the top ten hold over 1%. Peripheral blood genomic DNA, not sorted cells or RNA, was the template. Input material: blood. The receptors stem from a human donor in good health.

The V call is TRBV5-1, the J call TRBJ2-7, with TRBD2 matching over 11 bases. This CDR3 is built from 17 residues. Germline V gene lookup returns CDR1 SGHRS and CDR2 YFSETQ. With 0 bases clipped from V and 2 bases from J, the junction kept 7 bases outside the gene matches. The DNA for the CDR3 is TGCGCCAGCAGCTTGGTTCTAGCGGGAGGCCCCACCTACGAGCAGTACTTC. Translated, it gives CASSLVLAGGPTYEQYF.

The V gene is TRBV7-9, the J gene TRBJ2-1; 8 bases line up with TRBD2. V was pared by 5 bases and J by 0 bases, with 3 bases of the junction left unmatched. The CDR3 is 15 residues long. Germline V lookup: CDR1 SEHNR, CDR2 FQNEAQ (reference sequence). CDR3 loop: CASSVGGGSYNEQFF. CDR3 bases: TGTGCCAGCAGCGTCGGGGGGGGCTCCTACAATGAGCAGTTCTTC.

This clonotype rates as medium-sized (0.01 to 0.1%). This rearrangement joins TRBV7-2 to TRBJ2-5, with D possibly matching TRBD2 (6 bases). The CDR3 totals 18 residues. Germline V gene sequence: CDR1 SGHTA, CDR2 FQGNSA. Trimming pared 2 bases from V and 5 bases from J, leaving 24 bases between. The CDR3 DNA is TGTGCCAGCAGCTTAAGGTCGGAGGTAGCGGATATGGGGGAGACCCAGTACTTC. Its protein is CASSLRSEVADMGETQYF.

V and J are TRBV6-5 and TRBJ2-3; TRBD2 agrees at 12 bases. Germline-derived CDR1 and CDR2 are MNHEY and SVGAGI. The length of the CDR3 is 17 residues. V trimming: 4 bases; J trimming: 0 bases; junction bases outside the gene matches: 5. The chain's CDR3 is CASSSRTSGTSTDTQYF. Written as DNA, the CDR3 is TGTGCCAGCAGTTCCAGGACTAGCGGGACTAGCACAGATACGCAGTATTTT.

The genes are TRBV12-3 or TRBV12-4 and TRBJ1-5; D may be TRBD1 (5 bases). This CDR3 is built from 15 residues. The V and J ends lost 5 bases and 0 bases respectively, with 11 bases between them. For the CDR3, the DNA is TGTGCCAGCAGTGATACAGGAAATAGCAATCAGCCCCAGCATTTT. Amino acids: CASSDTGNSNQPQHF.

This clonotype is labeled medium-sized. The chain has TRBV30 and TRBJ2-1; D possibly corresponds to TRBD2 (5 bases). V was cut by 0 bases and J by 12 bases, with 9 bases left in between. The CDR3 loop spans 11 amino acids. Germline V gene data show CDR1 as GTSNPN and CDR2 as SVGIG (reference sequence). DNA for the CDR3: TGTGCCTGGAGTGTACTTGAGGGGCAGTTCTTC. Its translation: CAWSVLEGQFF.

A few counts support this clonotype. The V gene is TRBV28, the J gene TRBJ2-1; D is unresolved. The CDR3 has 12 amino acids. Trimming took 4 bases from V and 8 from J, leaving 9 bases between them. CDR1 is MDHEN and CDR2 is SYDVKM in the germline V gene. CDR3: CASSSVSDEQFF. CDR3 coding DNA: TGTGCCAGCAGTTCGGTTTCCGATGAGCAGTTCTTC.

This clonotype came up a few times. The chain recombines TRBV6-6 with TRBJ2-1; either TRBD1 or TRBD2 may fit D (6 bases each). Germline loops: CDR1 MNHNY, CDR2 SVGAGI (reference sequence). The V gene lost 6 bases and the J gene lost 7 bases, with 16 bases spanning the gap. The length of the CDR3 is 14 residues. In nucleotides, the CDR3 is TGTGCCAGCAGCGGCCAGGAGGGGGGAAATGAGCAGTTCTTC. Residues: CASSGQEGGNEQFF.

In its sample, this clonotype was seen a few times. The CDR3 loop reads CATSDHRGRETQYF. CDR3 in DNA: TGTGCCACCAGTGATCACAGGGGGAGGGAGACCCAGTACTTC. This sequence joins TRBV24-1 and TRBJ2-5, with 8 nucleotides matching TRBD1. Trimming took 3 bases from V and 5 from J; bases not matched to a gene: 4. This CDR3 is built from 14 residues. Germline CDR1 and CDR2: KGHDR and SFDVKD.

The chain links TRBV11-3 to TRBJ2-1; TRBD2 agrees at 14 bases. The J segment lost 8 bases and the V segment lost 5 bases, leaving 8 bases of the junction unmatched. Germline CDR1 SGHNT, CDR2 YENEEA. The CDR3 runs to 16 residues. The CDR3 protein is CASSPGTSGSGHEQFF. CDR3 sequence (DNA): TGTGCCAGCAGCCCGGGGACTAGCGGGAGTGGGCATGAGCAGTTCTTC.

The genes are TRBV6-1 and TRBJ1-6, with unresolved D. The CDR3 extends over 16 amino acids. V lost 6 bases, J lost 1 base, and 13 bases lay in between. Germline CDR1 reads MNHNS; CDR2 reads SASEGT. CDR3 amino acids: CASRRSGRSYNSPLHF. The DNA for the CDR3 is TGTGCCAGCAGACGCTCCGGACGGTCCTATAATTCACCCCTCCACTTT.

This clonotype was picked up a small number of times. V and J are TRBV20-1 and TRBJ2-7, with D tentatively TRBD2 (6 bases). Between the trimmed V and J ends, which lost 0 bases and 3 bases, there was a span of 18 bases. Per the germline V gene, CDR1 is DFQATT and CDR2 is SNEGSKA (reference sequence). The CDR3 loop spans 16 amino acids. CDR3 protein: CSARDLLQGGVYEQYF. Written as DNA, the CDR3 is TGCAGTGCTAGAGATCTCCTCCAGGGCGGGGTCTACGAGCAGTACTTC.

This clonotype was counted a few times. The chain employs TRBV6-2 or TRBV6-3 and TRBJ2-2; tentative D call: TRBD2 (6 bases). There are 16 residues in the CDR3. Trimming took off 7 bases at V and 5 bases at J, with 20 bases between the two ends. Germline CDR1 is MNHEY and CDR2 is SVGEGT. CDR3 nucleotides: TGTGCCAGCAACTACAAATCGGGACTCCCTACCGGGGAGCTGTTTTTT. Amino acids: CASNYKSGLPTGELFF.

This clonotype is medium-sized by share. One end of the junction fails to match germline, which may point to a read error. This sequence joins TRBV19 and TRBJ1-1; no definite D call. The germline V gene has CDR1 LNHDA and CDR2 SQIVND (reference sequence). The CDR3 is 11 residues long. In DNA, the CDR3 is TGTGCCAGTAGTATGGCGGGCTTGACGTACTTT. Translated, it gives CASSMAGLTYF.

This clonotype was seen only a few times. This chain links TRBV28 with TRBJ1-5, with D unclear. Deletions cut 3 bases from V and 1 base from J, with 4 bases between. This CDR3 region has 13 residues. CDR1 is MDHEN and CDR2 is SYDVKM in the germline V gene. The CDR3 DNA follows: TGTGCCAGCAGTTTTGAGAGCAATCAGCCCCAGCATTTT. Protein product: CASSFESNQPQHF. The variable domain in full, with the rest retrieved from reference TRBV28 and TRBJ1-5, is DVKVTQSSRYLVKRTGEKVFLECVQDMDHENMFWYRQDPGLGLRLIYFSYDVKMKEKGDIPEGYSVSREKKERFSLILESASTNQTSMYLCASSFESNQPQHFGDGTRLSIL.

By frequency in the sample, this clonotype is medium-sized. This chain links TRBV19 with TRBJ2-7, with 7 positions matching TRBD2. The germline V gene has CDR1 LNHDA and CDR2 SQIVND (reference sequence). Unmatched junction bases numbered 3, after V lost 3 bases and J lost 4 bases. This CDR3 is 13 amino acids long. CDR3 protein: CASSIPGGYEQYF. Written as DNA, the CDR3 is TGTGCCAGTAGTATCCCCGGGGGGTACGAGCAGTACTTC. Looking up the rest from reference TRBV19 and TRBJ2-7 gives the full variable domain: DGGITQSPKYLFRKEGQNVTLSCEQNLNHDAMYWYRQDPGQGLRLIYYSQIVNDFQKGDIAEGYSVSREKKESFPLTVTSAQKNPTAFYLCASSIPGGYEQYFGPGTRLTVT.

This chain joins TRBV6-5 and TRBJ1-4, with D possibly being TRBD1 (6 bases). Germline CDR1 reads MNHEY; CDR2 reads SVGAGI. CDR3 size: 15 residues. The V end was cut by 4 bases, the J end by 1 base, with 10 bases between. CDR3 DNA: TGTGCCAGCAGTTCCAACAGGGTAACTAATGAAAAACTGTTTTTT. Its translation is CASSSNRVTNEKLFF.

Regarding this clonotype: This may arise from a read error, as a much more abundant clone is one base away. The V and J genes are TRBV19 and TRBJ1-2; unclear D gene. The length of the CDR3 is 14 residues. V lost 5 bases and J lost 4, with 14 bases in between. CDR1 and CDR2 from the germline V gene are LNHDA and SQIVND (reference sequence). CDR3 protein: CASSERWIPYGYTF. The CDR3 coding sequence is TGTGCCAGTAGTGAAAGGTGGATTCCCTATGGCTACACCTTC.

Worth noting for this clonotype: A read error may account for a junction end that differs from germline. V and J are TRBV4-1 and TRBJ2-7, with D perhaps matching TRBD2 (5 bases). This CDR3 is built from 15 residues. The germline CDR1 and CDR2 sequences are MGHRA and YSYEKL. Here the CDR3 reads CASSQVGDPLWEQYF. CDR3 nucleotide sequence: TGTGCCAGCAGCCAAGTGGGAGACCCCCTCTGGGAGCAGTACTTC.

This chain joins TRBV7-9 and TRBJ2-5; a weak D match, TRBD1 (9 bases). Trimming removed 5 bases at V and 0 bases at J, with 22 bases between. In germline, CDR1 is SEHNR, CDR2 FQNEAQ (reference sequence). There are 18 residues in the CDR3. The CDR3 spells CASSTWTGAGGNQETQYF. The CDR3 DNA sequence: TGTGCCAGCAGCACCTGGACAGGGGCGGGGGGTAACCAAGAGACCCAGTACTTC.

This clonotype was seen a few times. The genes are TRBV28 and TRBJ2-3, with D possibly matching TRBD1 (5 bases). The CDR3 runs 14 residues. Germline CDR1 MDHEN, CDR2 SYDVKM. The V end was cut by 8 bases, the J end by 0 bases, with 12 bases between. CDR3 in DNA: TGTGCCAGCCATGTTGGGGCTAGCACAGATACGCAGTATTTT. Protein: CASHVGASTDTQYF.

With respect to this clonotype: Relative to the germline gene, one junction end is altered; a read error may explain this. The V gene is TRBV7-7, the J gene TRBJ2-1, with 7 bases lining up with TRBD1. The CDR3 spans 15 residues. Germline V gene data show CDR1 as SSHAT and CDR2 as FNYEAQ (reference sequence). The CDR3 sequence is CASSHRGGTYNEQFF. The CDR3 coding sequence is TGTGCTAGCAGCCACAGGGGTGGGACCTACAATGAGCAGTTCTTC.

This clonotype is deemed medium-sized. The genes are TRBV15 and TRBJ2-7; D ambiguous. The V gene lost 0 bases and the J gene lost 2 bases, with 5 bases spanning the gap. Germline loops: CDR1 LNHNV, CDR2 YYDKDF (reference sequence). CDR3 length: 13 amino acids. The CDR3 sequence is CATSRDPAYEQYF. DNA for the CDR3: TGTGCCACCAGCAGAGATCCCGCCTACGAGCAGTACTTC.

This chain joins TRBV5-4 and TRBJ2-1; D may match TRBD1 or TRBD2 (5 bases each). The CDR3 covers 13 residues. Germline V gene sequence: CDR1 SGHNT, CDR2 YYREEE (reference sequence). Trimming took 1 base from V and 7 from J, leaving 9 bases between them. The CDR3 DNA follows: TGTGCCAGCAGCTTGTGGGGCGGGAATGAGCAGTTCTTC. Protein sequence: CASSLWGGNEQFF.

The genes are TRBV20-1 and TRBJ2-2; a possible D gene is TRBD2 (5 bases). Germline V lookup: CDR1 DFQATT, CDR2 SNEGSKA (reference sequence). V shed 2 bases and J shed 4 bases, with 11 bases lying between them. CDR3 size: 14 residues. The CDR3 nucleotides are TGCAGTGCTAGATACGGAGGTACCACCGGGGAGCTGTTTTTT. This codes for CSARYGGTTGELFF.

As concerns this clonotype: A much more abundant neighbour one base away suggests this may be a read error. The missing conserved phenylalanine or tryptophan at the end of this CDR3 makes a read error likely. The CDR3: CSVEFGQQQFL. The DNA of the CDR3 is TGCAGCGTTGAATTCGGTCAACAGCAGTTCTTA. The chain uses TRBV29-1 and TRBJ2-1, with D hard to call. V lost 2 bases, J lost 11 bases, and 10 bases lay in between. The CDR3 has 11 residues. In germline, CDR1 is SQVTM, CDR2 ANQGSEA.

This chain joins TRBV5-1 and TRBJ1-1, with D uncertain. The germline gives CDR1 SGHRS, CDR2 YFSETQ. The germline V and J ends were trimmed by 5 bases and 5 bases, with 13 bases remaining between them. CDR3 length equals 13 residues. The CDR3 spells CASSGSLGTEAFF. The CDR3 DNA follows: TGCGCCAGCAGTGGGAGCCTAGGGACTGAAGCTTTCTTT.

The chain recombines TRBV20-1 with TRBJ2-2; 7 bases map to TRBD2. The V gene's germline CDR1 is DFQATT and CDR2 SNEGSKA (reference sequence). With V trimmed by 5 bases and J by 1 base, 4 bases remained unmatched. This CDR3 comprises 14 residues. The CDR3 reads CSALREMNTGELFF. The CDR3, as DNA: TGCAGTGCTCTGCGGGAGATGAACACCGGGGAGCTGTTTTTT.

The chain combines TRBV12-1 with TRBJ2-5; the table names TRBD2, a call not compared with the DNA. TRBV12-1 is a pseudogene locus. This CDR3 has 19 residues. The CDR3 bases are TGTGCCAGCAGCCCCGAGACTAGCGGGAGGCCTGGGGACCAAGAGACCCAGTACTTC. This gives the protein CASSPETSGRPGDQETQYF.

CDR3 sequence (DNA): TGTGCCAGCAGCGTAGAAGGCCTAGCGGGAGGGCCAAGCTCCTACAATGAGCAGTTCTTC. Translation gives CASSVEGLAGGPSSYNEQFF. V usage is TRBV9 and J usage is TRBJ2-1; 12 bases line up with TRBD2. Germline lookup yields CDR1 SGDLS and CDR2 YYNGEE. V shed 0 bases, J shed 0 bases, and the junction held 10 bases outside the gene matches. The CDR3 loop spans 20 amino acids.

This chain links TRBV11-2 with TRBJ1-1; D is undetermined. This CDR3 comprises 15 residues. Trimming left V 3 bases short and J 1 base short, with 12 bases between. CDR1 SGHAT and CDR2 FQNNGV come from the germline V gene. CDR3 sequence (DNA): TGTGCCAGCAGCTTGTGGCGGATGGGGAACACTGAAGCTTTCTTT. Its translation: CASSLWRMGNTEAFF.

The sample holds a few counts of this clonotype. The chain employs TRBV5-1 and TRBJ2-7; D gene ambiguous. The germline gives CDR1 SGHRS, CDR2 YFSETQ. With 0 bases removed from V and 3 bases from J, the gap between germline ends came to 10 bases. The CDR3 runs 14 residues. The CDR3 sequence is CASSLDSFSYEQYF. CDR3 DNA: TGCGCCAGCAGCTTGGACAGCTTTAGCTACGAGCAGTACTTC.